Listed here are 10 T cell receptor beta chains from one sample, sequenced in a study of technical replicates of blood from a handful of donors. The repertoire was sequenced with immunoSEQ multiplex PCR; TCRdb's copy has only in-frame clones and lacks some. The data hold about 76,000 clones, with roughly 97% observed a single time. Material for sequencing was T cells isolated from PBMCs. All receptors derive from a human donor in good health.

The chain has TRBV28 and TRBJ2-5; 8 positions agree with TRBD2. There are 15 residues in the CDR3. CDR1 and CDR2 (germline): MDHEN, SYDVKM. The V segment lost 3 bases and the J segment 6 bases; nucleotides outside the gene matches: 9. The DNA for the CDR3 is TGTGCCAGCAGTTTCGGACTAGCTGGGGGAAAGACCCAGTACTTC. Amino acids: CASSFGLAGGKTQYF.

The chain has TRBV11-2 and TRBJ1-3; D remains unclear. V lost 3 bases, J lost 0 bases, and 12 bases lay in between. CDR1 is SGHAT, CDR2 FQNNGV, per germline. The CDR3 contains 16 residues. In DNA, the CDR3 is TGTGCCAGCAGCTTGACCGGGAGCCACTCTGGAAACACCATATATTTT. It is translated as CASSLTGSHSGNTIYF.

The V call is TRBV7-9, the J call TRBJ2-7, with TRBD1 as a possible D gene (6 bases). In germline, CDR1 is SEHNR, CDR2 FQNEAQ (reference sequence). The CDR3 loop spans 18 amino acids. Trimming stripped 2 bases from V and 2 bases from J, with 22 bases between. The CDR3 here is CASSLLITRQGFAYEQYF. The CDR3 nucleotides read TGTGCCAGCAGCTTACTTATTACACGGCAGGGGTTCGCCTACGAGCAGTACTTC.

DNA for the CDR3: TGTGCCAGCAGCTTCGGTCTAGCGGTCTACGAGCAGTACTTC. Its translation is CASSFGLAVYEQYF. The V and J genes are TRBV5-5 and TRBJ2-7, with 7 nucleotides matching TRBD2. Per germline, CDR1 SGHKS and CDR2 YYEKEE (reference sequence). The CDR3 is made up of 14 amino acids. V gave up 2 bases and J gave up 3 bases; unmatched junction bases: 5. The variable domain in full, with the rest retrieved from reference TRBV5-5 and TRBJ2-7, is DAGVTQSPTHLIKTRGQQVTLRCSPISGHKSVSWYQQVLGQGPQFIFQYYEKEERGRGNFPDRFSARQFPNYSSELNVNALLLGDSALYLCASSFGLAVYEQYFGPGTRLTVT.

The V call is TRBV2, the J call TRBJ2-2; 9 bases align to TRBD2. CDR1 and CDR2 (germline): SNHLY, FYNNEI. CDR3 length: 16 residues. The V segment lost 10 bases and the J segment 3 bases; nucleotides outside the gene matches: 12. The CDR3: CATAGTSRHHTGELFF. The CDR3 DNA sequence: TGTGCCACAGCGGGGACTAGCCGACACCACACCGGGGAGCTGTTTTTT. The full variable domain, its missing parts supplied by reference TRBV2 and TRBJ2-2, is EPEVTQTPSHQVTQMGQEVILRCVPISNHLYFYWYRQILGQKVEFLVSFYNNEISEKSEIFDDQFSVERPDGSNFTLKIRSTKLEDSAMYFCATAGTSRHHTGELFFGEGSRLTVL.

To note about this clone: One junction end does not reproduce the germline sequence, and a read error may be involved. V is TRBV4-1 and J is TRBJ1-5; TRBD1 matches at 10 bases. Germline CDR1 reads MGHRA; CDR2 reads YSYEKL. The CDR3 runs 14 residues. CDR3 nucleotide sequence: TGCACCAGCCGGGGGACAGGGGGCAATCAGCCCCAGCATTTT. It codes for CTSRGTGGNQPQHF.

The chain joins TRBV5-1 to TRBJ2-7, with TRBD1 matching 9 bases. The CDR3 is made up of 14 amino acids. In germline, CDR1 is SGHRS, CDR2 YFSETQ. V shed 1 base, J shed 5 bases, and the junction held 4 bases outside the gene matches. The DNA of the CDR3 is TGCGCCAGCAGCTTGACAGGGGGCAACGACGAGCAGTACTTC. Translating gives CASSLTGGNDEQYF.

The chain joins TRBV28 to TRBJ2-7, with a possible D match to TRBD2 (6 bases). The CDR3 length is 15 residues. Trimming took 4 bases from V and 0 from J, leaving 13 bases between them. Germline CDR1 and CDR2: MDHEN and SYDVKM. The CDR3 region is CASSSRDSRSYEQYF. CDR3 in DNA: TGTGCCAGCAGTTCCCGGGACTCCCGCTCCTACGAGCAGTACTTC.

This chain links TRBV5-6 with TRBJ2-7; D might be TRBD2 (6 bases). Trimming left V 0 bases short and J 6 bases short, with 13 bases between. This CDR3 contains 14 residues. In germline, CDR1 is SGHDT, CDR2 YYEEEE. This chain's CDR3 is CASSLGRLGGEQYF. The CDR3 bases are TGTGCCAGCAGCTTGGGGAGGCTGGGGGGCGAGCAGTACTTC.

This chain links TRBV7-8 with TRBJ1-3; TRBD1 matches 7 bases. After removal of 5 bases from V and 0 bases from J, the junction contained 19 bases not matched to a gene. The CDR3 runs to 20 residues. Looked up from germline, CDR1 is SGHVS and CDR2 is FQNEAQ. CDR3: CASSPTSGGQSDHSGNTIYF. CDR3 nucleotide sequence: TGTGCCAGCAGCCCCACATCAGGGGGGCAGTCTGATCACTCTGGAAACACCATATATTTT.